This TCR beta chain was identified during a study of shared clonotypes between healthy human individuals. Study results and caveats: Non-shared clonotypes had lower generation probabilities than those shared by all four donors.

It was 200 ng DNA, tens of thousands of T cell genomes, that sorted-subset replicate PCRs used. Sequenced by immunoSEQ multiplex PCR; TCRdb stores in-frame clones only, minus some. This sample has more than 550,000 clones, with just over 90% found just once. V shed 2 bases, J shed 3 bases, and the junction held 14 bases outside the gene matches. Germline V CDR1 and CDR2: MNHNS, SASEGT. The CDR3 loop spans 19 amino acids. CD45RO-negative, CCR7-selected cells formed the naive CD8 fraction, which excluded terminally differentiated effector memory CD45RA+ cells. As to this clone: What it recognizes is unknown.

The rearrangement joins TRBV6-1 to TRBJ2-1; 9 bases are shared with TRBD1. Material for sequencing was naive CD8+ T cells sorted from blood. This TCR was sampled from a young man in good health. CDR3 sequence: CASSERRDRDRVFYNEQFF. The CDR3 region has the DNA TGTGCCAGCAGTGAAAGGAGGGACCGGGACAGGGTTTTCTACAATGAGCAGTTCTTC.